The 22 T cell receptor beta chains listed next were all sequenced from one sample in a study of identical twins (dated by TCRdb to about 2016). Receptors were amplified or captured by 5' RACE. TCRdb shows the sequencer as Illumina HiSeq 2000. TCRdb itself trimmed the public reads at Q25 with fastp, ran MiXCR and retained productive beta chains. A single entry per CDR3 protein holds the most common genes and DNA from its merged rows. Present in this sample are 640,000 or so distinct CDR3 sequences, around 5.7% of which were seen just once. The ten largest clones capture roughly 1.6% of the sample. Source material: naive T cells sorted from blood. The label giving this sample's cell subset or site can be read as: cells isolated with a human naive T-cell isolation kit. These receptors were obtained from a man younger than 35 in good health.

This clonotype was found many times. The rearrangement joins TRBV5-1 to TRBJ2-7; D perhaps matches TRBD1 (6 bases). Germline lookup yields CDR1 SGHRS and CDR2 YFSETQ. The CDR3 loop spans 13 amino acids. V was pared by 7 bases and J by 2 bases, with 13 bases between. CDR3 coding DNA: TGCGCCAGCTCATACAGGGAGACCTACGAGCAGTACTTC. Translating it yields CASSYRETYEQYF.

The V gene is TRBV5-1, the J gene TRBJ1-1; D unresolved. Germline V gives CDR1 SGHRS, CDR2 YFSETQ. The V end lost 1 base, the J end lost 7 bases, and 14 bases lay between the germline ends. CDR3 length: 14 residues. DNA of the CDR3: TGCGCCAGCAGCTTGAGTGCGAAGGGTATTGAAGCTTTCTTT. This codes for CASSLSAKGIEAFF.

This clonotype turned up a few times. The CDR3 bases are TGTGCCAGCAGTTACTCACGGGGGATCAATCAGCCCCAGCATTTT. It encodes CASSYSRGINQPQHF. The V gene is TRBV6-2 or TRBV6-3, the J gene TRBJ1-5; D possibly corresponds to TRBD1 (5 bases). This CDR3 comprises 15 residues. Looked up from germline, CDR1 is MNHEY and CDR2 is SVGEGT. Trimming pared 0 bases from V and 3 bases from J, leaving 9 bases between.

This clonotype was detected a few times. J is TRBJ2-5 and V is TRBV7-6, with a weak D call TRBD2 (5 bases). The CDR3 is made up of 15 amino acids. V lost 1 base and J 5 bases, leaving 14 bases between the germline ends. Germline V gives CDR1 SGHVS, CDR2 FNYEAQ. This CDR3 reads CASSLDRGQTETQYF. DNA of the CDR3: TGTGCCAGCAGCTTAGATCGCGGGCAGACGGAGACCCAGTACTTC.

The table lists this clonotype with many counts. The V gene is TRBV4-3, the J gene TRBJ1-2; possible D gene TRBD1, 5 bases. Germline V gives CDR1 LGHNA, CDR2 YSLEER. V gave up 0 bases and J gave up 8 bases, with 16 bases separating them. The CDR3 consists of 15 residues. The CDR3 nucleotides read TGCGCCAGCAGCCAAGATTCATGGGGGACGGACGGCTACACCTTC. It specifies CASSQDSWGTDGYTF.

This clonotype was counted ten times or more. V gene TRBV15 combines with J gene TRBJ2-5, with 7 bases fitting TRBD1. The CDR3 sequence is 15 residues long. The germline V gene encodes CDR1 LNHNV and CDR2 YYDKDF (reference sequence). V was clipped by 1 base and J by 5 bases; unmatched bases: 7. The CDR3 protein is CATSRGTTGIETQYF. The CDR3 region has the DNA TGTGCCACCAGCAGAGGGACGACAGGGATTGAGACCCAGTACTTC. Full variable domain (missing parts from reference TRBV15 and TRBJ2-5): DAMVIQNPRYQVTQFGKPVTLSCSQTLNHNVMYWYQQKSSQAPKLLFHYYDKDFNNEADTPDNFQSRRPNTSFCFLDIRSPGLGDTAMYLCATSRGTTGIETQYFGPGTRLLVL.

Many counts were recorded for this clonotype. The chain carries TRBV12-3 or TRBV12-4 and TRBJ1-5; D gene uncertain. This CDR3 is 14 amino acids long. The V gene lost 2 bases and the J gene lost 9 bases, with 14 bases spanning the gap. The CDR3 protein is CASSLSGPGVPQHF. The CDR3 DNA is TGTGCCAGCAGTTTATCAGGCCCGGGAGTGCCCCAGCATTTT.

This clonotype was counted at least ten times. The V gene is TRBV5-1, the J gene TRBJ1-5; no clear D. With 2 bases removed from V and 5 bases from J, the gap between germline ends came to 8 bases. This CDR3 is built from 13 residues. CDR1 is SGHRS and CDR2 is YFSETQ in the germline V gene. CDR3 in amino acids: CASSFIPDQPQHF. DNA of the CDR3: TGCGCCAGCAGCTTTATTCCCGATCAGCCCCAGCATTTT.

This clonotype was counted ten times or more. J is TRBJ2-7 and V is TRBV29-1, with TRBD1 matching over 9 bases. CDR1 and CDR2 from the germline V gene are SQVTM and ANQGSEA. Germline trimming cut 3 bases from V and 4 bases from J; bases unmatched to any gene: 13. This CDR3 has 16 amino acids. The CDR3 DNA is TGCAGCGTTGACGGGACGGGACAGGGCTCCCCATACGAGCAGTACTTC. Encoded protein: CSVDGTGQGSPYEQYF.

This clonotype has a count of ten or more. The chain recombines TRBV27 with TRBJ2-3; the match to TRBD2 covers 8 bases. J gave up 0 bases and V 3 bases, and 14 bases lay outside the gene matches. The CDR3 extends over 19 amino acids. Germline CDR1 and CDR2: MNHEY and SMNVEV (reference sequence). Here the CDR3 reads CASSFTRRASGPSTDTQYF. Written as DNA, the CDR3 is TGTGCCAGCAGTTTTACCCGTCGGGCTAGCGGGCCTAGCACAGATACGCAGTATTTT.

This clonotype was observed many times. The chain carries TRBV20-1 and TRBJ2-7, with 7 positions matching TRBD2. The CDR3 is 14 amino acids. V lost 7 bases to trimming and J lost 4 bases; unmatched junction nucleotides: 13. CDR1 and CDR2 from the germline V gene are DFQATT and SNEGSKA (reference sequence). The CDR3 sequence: CSVGSLAGAYEQYF. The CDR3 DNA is TGCAGTGTCGGGAGCCTGGCGGGAGCTTACGAGCAGTACTTC.

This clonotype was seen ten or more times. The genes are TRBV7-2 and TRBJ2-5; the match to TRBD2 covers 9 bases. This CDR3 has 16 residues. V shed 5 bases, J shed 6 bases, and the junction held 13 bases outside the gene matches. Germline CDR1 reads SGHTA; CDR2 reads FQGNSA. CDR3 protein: CASSPRRLAGVQTQYF. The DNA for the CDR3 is TGTGCCAGCAGCCCCCGTAGATTAGCGGGAGTACAGACCCAGTACTTC.

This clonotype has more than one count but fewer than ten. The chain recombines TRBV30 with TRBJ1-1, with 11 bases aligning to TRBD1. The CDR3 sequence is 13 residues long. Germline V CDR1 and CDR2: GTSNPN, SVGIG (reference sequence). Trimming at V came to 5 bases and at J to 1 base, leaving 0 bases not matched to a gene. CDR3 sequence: CAWGQGANTEAFF. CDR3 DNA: TGTGCCTGGGGACAGGGGGCGAACACTGAAGCTTTCTTT.

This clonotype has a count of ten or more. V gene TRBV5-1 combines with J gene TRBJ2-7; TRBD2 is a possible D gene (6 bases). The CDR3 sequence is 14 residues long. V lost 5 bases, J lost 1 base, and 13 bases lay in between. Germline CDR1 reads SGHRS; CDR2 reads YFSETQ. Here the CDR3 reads CASSREGTSYEQYF. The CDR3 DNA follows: TGCGCCAGCAGTCGAGAAGGGACTTCCTACGAGCAGTACTTC.

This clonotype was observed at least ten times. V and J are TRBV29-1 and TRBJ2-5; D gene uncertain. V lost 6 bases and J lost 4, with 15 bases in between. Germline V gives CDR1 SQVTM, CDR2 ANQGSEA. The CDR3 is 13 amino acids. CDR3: CSVESRSGETQYF. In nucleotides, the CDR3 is TGCAGCGTCGAGTCTAGGTCGGGAGAGACCCAGTACTTC.

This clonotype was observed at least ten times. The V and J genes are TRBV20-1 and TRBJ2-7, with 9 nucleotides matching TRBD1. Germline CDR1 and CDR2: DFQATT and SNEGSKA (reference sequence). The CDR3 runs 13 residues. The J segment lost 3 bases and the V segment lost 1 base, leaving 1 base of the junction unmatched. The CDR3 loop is CSARAGQGYEQYF. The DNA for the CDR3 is TGCAGTGCTAGAGCGGGACAGGGCTACGAGCAGTACTTC.

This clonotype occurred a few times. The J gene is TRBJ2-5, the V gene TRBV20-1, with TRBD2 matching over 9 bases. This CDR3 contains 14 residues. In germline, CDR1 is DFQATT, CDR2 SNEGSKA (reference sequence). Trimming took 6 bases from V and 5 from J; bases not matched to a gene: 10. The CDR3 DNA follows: TGCAGTGCCAACAATAAGAGCGGGAGGGAGACCCAGTACTTC. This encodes CSANNKSGRETQYF.

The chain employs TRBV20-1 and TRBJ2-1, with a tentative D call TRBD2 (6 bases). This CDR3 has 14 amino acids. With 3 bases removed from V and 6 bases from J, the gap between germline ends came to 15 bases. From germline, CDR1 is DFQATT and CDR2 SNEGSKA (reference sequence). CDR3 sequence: CSASRLGVGNEQFF. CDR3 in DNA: TGCAGTGCTAGCCGACTAGGGGTAGGCAATGAGCAGTTCTTC.

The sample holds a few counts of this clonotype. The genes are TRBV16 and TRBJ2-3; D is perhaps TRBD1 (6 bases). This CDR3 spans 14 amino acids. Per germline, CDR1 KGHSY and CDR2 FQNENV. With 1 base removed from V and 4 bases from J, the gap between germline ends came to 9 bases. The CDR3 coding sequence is TGTGCCAGCAGCCAATATTCAGGGGCAGATACGCAGTATTTT. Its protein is CASSQYSGADTQYF.

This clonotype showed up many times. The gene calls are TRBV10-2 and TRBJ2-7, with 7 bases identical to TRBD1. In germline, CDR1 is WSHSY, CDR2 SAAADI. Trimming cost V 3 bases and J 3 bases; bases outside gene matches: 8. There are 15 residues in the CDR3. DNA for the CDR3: TGCGCCAGCAGTGAACGGACAGGAGGACTCTACGAGCAGTACGTC. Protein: CASSERTGGLYEQYV.

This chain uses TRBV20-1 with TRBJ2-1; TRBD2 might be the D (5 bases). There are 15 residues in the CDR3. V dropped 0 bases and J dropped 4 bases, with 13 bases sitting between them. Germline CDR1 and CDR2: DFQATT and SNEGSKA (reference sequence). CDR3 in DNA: TGCAGTGCTAGAGATCTAGGGAGAGGTTACAATGAGCAGTTCTTC. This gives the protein CSARDLGRGYNEQFF.

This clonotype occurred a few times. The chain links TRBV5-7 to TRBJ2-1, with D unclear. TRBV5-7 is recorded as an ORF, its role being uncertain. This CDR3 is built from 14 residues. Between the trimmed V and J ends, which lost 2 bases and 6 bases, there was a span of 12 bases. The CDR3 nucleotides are TGTGCCAGCAGCTTCATACAGCGCCGCAATGAGCAGTTCTTC. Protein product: CASSFIQRRNEQFF.